This T cell receptor (beta chain) was sequenced in a study of a mutant IDH1 vaccine in newly diagnosed glioma. Time point defined: week 5, during vaccination. Alongside topical imiquimod, each dose of vaccine comprised 300 ug of mutant IDH1 20-mer peptide. A note on this clone: Its antigen is as yet unknown.

Profiling relied on immunoSEQ multiplex PCR, and the TCRdb table lists in-frame clones only, not all of them. The sample gives tens of thousands of clones, around 85% of which show up once; around 1.8% is in the top ten. Per the germline V gene, CDR1 is SGHNT and CDR2 is YYREEE (reference sequence). Between the trimmed V and J ends, which lost 0 bases and 7 bases, there was a span of 14 bases. This CDR3 region has 15 residues. This receptor was taken from a middle-aged man with glioma. The rearrangement joins TRBV5-4 to TRBJ2-1; TRBD2 is a possible D gene (6 bases). The sequencing here drew on PBMCs, taken from a glioma patient whose treatment included an IDH1 peptide vaccine. The CDR3: CASSLAGGKTNEQFF. The CDR3 bases are TGTGCCAGCAGCTTGGCCGGAGGGAAGACTAATGAGCAGTTCTTC.